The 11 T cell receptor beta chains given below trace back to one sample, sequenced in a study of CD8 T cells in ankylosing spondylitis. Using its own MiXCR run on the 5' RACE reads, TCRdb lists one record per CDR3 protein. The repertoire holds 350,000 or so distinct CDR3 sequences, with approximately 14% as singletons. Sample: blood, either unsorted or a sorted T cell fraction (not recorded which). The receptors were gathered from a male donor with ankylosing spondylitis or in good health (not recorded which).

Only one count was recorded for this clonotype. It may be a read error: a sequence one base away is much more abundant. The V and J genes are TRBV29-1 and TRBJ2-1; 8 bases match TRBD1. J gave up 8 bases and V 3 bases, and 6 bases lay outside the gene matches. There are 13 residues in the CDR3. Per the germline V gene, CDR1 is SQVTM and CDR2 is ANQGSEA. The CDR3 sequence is CSVDLTGADEQFF. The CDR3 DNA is TGCAGCGTTGATTTGACAGGGGCCGATGAGCAGTTCTTC.

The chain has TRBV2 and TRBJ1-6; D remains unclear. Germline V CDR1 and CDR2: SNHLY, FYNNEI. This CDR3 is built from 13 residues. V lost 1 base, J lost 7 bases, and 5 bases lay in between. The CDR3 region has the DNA TGTGCCAGCAGTGAAGACGTAAATTCACCCCTCCACTTT. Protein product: CASSEDVNSPLHF.

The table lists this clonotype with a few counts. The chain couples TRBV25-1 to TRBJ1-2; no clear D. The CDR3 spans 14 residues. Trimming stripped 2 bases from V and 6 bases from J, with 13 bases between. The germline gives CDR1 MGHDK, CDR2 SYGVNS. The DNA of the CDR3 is TGTGCCAGCAGTGAAATCGAGGGTTGGGATGGCTACACCTTC. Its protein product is CASSEIEGWDGYTF.

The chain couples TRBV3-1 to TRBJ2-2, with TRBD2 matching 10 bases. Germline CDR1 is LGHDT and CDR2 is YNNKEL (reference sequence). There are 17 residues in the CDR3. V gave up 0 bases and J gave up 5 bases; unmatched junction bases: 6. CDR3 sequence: CASSQEKLAGFTGELFF. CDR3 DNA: TGTGCCAGCAGCCAAGAAAAACTAGCGGGGTTTACCGGGGAGCTGTTTTTT. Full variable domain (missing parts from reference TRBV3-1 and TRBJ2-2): DTAVSQTPKYLVTQMGNDKSIKCEQNLGHDTMYWYKQDSKKFLKIMFSYNNKELIINETVPNRFSPKSPDKAHLNLHINSLELGDSAVYFCASSQEKLAGFTGELFFGEGSRLTVL.

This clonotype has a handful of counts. The DNA for the CDR3 is TGTGCCAGCAGTTATTATCAGGGAACCGGGGAGCTGTTTTTT. Translation gives CASSYYQGTGELFF. The chain recombines TRBV6-5 with TRBJ2-2, with D perhaps matching TRBD1 (5 bases). The V gene lost 3 bases and the J gene lost 5 bases, with 10 bases spanning the gap. The CDR3 has 14 amino acids. Germline V gene sequence: CDR1 MNHEY, CDR2 SVGAGI.

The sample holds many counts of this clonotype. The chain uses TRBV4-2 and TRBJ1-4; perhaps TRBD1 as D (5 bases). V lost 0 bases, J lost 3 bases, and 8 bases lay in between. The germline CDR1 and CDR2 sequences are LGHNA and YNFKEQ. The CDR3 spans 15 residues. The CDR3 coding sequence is TGTGCCAGCAGCCAAGATTCAGGGTCTAATGAAAAACTGTTTTTT. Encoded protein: CASSQDSGSNEKLFF.

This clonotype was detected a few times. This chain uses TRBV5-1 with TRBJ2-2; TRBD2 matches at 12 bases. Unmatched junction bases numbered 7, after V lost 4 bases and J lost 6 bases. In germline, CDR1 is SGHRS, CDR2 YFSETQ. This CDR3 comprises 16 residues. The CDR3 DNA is TGCGCCAGCAGCGCGAGACTAGCGGGAGAGGCCGGGGAGCTGTTTTTT. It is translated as CASSARLAGEAGELFF. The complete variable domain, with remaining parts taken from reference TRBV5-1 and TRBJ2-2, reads KAGVTQTPRYLIKTRGQQVTLSCSPISGHRSVSWYQQTPGQGLQFLFEYFSETQRNKGNFPGRFSGRQFSNSRSEMNVSTLELGDSALYLCASSARLAGEAGELFFGEGSRLTVL.

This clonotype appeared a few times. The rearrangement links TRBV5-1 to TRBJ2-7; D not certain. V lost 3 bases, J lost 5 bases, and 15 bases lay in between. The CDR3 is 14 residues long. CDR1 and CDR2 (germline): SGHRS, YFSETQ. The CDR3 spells CASSSTRMDNEQYF. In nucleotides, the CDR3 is TGCGCCAGCAGCTCCACCAGGATGGATAACGAGCAGTACTTC.

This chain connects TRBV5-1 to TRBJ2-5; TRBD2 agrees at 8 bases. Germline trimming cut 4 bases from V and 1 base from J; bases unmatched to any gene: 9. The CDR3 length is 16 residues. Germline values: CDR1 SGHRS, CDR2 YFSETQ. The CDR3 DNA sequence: TGCGCCAGCAGCCCCTTCGGTAGCGGGACCCAAGAGACCCAGTACTTC. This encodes CASSPFGSGTQETQYF.

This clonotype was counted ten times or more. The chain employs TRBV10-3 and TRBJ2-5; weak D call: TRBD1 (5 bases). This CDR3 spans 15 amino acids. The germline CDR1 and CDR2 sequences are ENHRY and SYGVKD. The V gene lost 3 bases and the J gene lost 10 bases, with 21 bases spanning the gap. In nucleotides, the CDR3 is TGTGCCATCAGTGAAGATAAGGCCAGGGAAGGTGACCAGTACTTC. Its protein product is CAISEDKAREGDQYF.

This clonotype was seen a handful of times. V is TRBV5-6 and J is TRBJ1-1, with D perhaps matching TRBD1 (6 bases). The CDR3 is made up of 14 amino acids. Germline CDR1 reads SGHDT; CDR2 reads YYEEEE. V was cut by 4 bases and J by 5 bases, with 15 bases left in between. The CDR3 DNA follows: TGTGCCAGCAGCAGCAGAACTGACAGGACTGAAGCTTTCTTT. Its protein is CASSSRTDRTEAFF.